This T cell receptor (beta chain) was captured by sequencing in a study of T cell responses to AZD1222 COVID-19 vaccine. Study-wide results and limits: The number of AZD1222 recipients seropositive at baseline was only 5 to 7. The CD4 TCRs associated with vaccination extended across spike and predominated at 160-218 and 743-854. Repertoires were sampled only after the peak T cell response. Females made up more of the donors, who were largely white British, and clonal diversity may have come out too low.

Generated by immunoSEQ multiplex PCR, the TCRdb table keeps only in-frame clones and is missing some. Of approximately 100,000 clones listed, around 87% were seen once; the top ten hold roughly 4.3%. Trimming removed 3 bases from V and 4 bases from J, with 18 bases in between. Germline V gene lookup returns CDR1 PRHDT and CDR2 FYEKMQ (reference sequence). The CDR3 covers 17 residues. Note on this clone: Its antigen is unidentified.

This sequence originates from an adult who received the AZD1222 COVID-19 vaccine. This specimen was peripheral blood, taken 28 days after the second AZD1222 dose. The genes are TRBV13 and TRBJ2-2, with a possible D match to TRBD2 (6 bases). CDR3 sequence (DNA): TGTGCCAGCAGCTTCCAACGACTAGAAAGAATCACCGGGGAGCTGTTTTTT. Its translation: CASSFQRLERITGELFF.